These 20 T cell receptor beta chains originate from one sample sequenced in a study of blood T cell repertoires in COVID-19. The protocol was immunoSEQ multiplex PCR, while the TCRdb copy is restricted to in-frame clones and leaves out a portion. The sample records about 130,000 clones, roughly 86% being singletons. Sequencing was carried out using peripheral blood. Source of these receptors: a woman in her 70s with COVID-19, enrolled during active disease.

V is TRBV20-1 and J is TRBJ2-1, with D perhaps matching TRBD2 (7 bases). CDR1 is DFQATT, CDR2 SNEGSKA, per germline (reference sequence). This CDR3 has 14 amino acids. V gave up 3 bases and J gave up 8 bases, with 17 bases separating them. Here the CDR3 reads CSASWGGLLDEQFF. The CDR3 coding sequence is TGCAGTGCTAGTTGGGGGGGCCTCTTGGATGAGCAGTTCTTC.

The chain employs TRBV25-1 and TRBJ1-6; D is unclear. Germline-derived CDR1 and CDR2 are MGHDK and SYGVNS. Deletions cut 7 bases from V and 7 bases from J, with 14 bases between. The CDR3 has 14 residues. CDR3 protein: CASNSGLGNSPLHF. In DNA, the CDR3 is TGTGCCAGCAACAGCGGCCTGGGGAATTCACCCCTCCACTTT. The full variable domain, with the rest looked up from reference TRBV25-1 and TRBJ1-6, is EADIYQTPRYLVIGTGKKITLECSQTMGHDKMYWYQQDPGMELHLIHYSYGVNSTEKGDLSSESTVSRIRTEHFPLTLESARPSHTSQYLCASNSGLGNSPLHFGNGTRLTVT.

The V and J genes are TRBV19 and TRBJ1-1; no clear D gene. The CDR3 length is 13 residues. V lost 3 bases, J lost 4 bases, and 9 bases lay in between. The germline CDR1 and CDR2 sequences are LNHDA and SQIVND (reference sequence). In nucleotides, the CDR3 is TGTGCCAGTAGTATTAACCCGGGCACTGAAGCTTTCTTT. Translated: CASSINPGTEAFF.

This sequence joins TRBV7-6 and TRBJ1-5, with D possibly matching TRBD1 (5 bases). CDR1 and CDR2 from the germline V gene are SGHVS and FNYEAQ. The CDR3 is 13 amino acids. V was trimmed by 6 bases and J by 7 bases, leaving 13 bases between them. The CDR3 region is CASSYGGEQPQHF. The CDR3 nucleotides read TGTGCCAGCAGTTACGGAGGGGAACAGCCCCAGCATTTT.

CDR3 loop: CAWSAPGGARETQYF. The CDR3 bases are TGTGCCTGGAGTGCACCCGGGGGGGCTCGGGAGACCCAGTACTTC. J is TRBJ2-5 and V is TRBV30; 8 bases fit TRBD2. The CDR3 loop spans 15 amino acids. The V gene's germline CDR1 is GTSNPN and CDR2 SVGIG (reference sequence). V trimming: 1 base; J trimming: 5 bases; junction bases outside the gene matches: 9.

The V call is TRBV18, the J call TRBJ1-1; TRBD1 might be the D (6 bases). V gave up 1 base and J gave up 4 bases, with 19 bases separating them. CDR1 KGHSH and CDR2 LQKENI come from the germline V gene. CDR3 length: 17 residues. The CDR3 reads CASSPLIRGSGGTEAFF. The CDR3 DNA sequence: TGTGCCAGCTCACCACTGATCAGGGGATCGGGGGGCACTGAAGCTTTCTTT. The entire variable domain, with the rest obtained from reference TRBV18 and TRBJ1-1, is as follows: NAGVMQNPRHLVRRRGQEARLRCSPMKGHSHVYWYRQLPEEGLKFMVYLQKENIIDESGMPKERFSAEFPKEGPSILRIQQVVRGDSAAYFCASSPLIRGSGGTEAFFGQGTRLTVV.

The chain is built from TRBV2 and TRBJ2-3, with 14 bases that match TRBD2. The V and J ends lost 6 bases and 5 bases, in that order; junction bases with no gene match: 4. The CDR3 spans 15 residues. Germline V CDR1 and CDR2: SNHLY, FYNNEI. The CDR3 region is CASRPTSGGVDTQYF. The CDR3, as DNA: TGTGCCAGCAGGCCGACTAGCGGGGGGGTAGATACGCAGTATTTT.

This clone has a handful of counts. This chain uses TRBV7-8 with TRBJ1-1; 9 bases are a match to TRBD1. The CDR3 spans 16 residues. Germline V gene sequence: CDR1 SGHVS, CDR2 FQNEAQ. V lost 5 bases, J lost 5 bases, and 12 bases stayed unmatched. CDR3 coding DNA: TGTGCCAGCAGCCAATTAGGACAGGGGAGGGGGACTGAAGCTTTCTTT. This encodes CASSQLGQGRGTEAFF.

This chain links TRBV24-1 with TRBJ2-7; 13 bases are shared with TRBD2. With 3 bases clipped from V and 3 bases from J, the junction kept 10 bases outside the gene matches. The CDR3 is made up of 18 amino acids. The germline V gene encodes CDR1 KGHDR and CDR2 SFDVKD. The CDR3 region is CATSDETSGGIICYEQYF. CDR3 coding DNA: TGTGCCACCAGTGATGAGACTAGCGGGGGGATTATTTGCTACGAGCAGTACTTC.

This clone has a handful of counts. The V and J genes are TRBV19 and TRBJ1-4; tentative D call: TRBD1 (5 bases). Germline assignment: CDR1 LNHDA and CDR2 SQIVND (reference sequence). There are 15 residues in the CDR3. The V end lost 5 bases, the J end lost 4 bases, and 14 bases lay between the germline ends. CDR3 in amino acids: CASSARGALNEKLFF. CDR3 sequence (DNA): TGTGCCAGTAGTGCCCGCGGGGCACTTAATGAAAAACTGTTTTTT. Filled out from reference TRBV19 and TRBJ1-4, the complete variable domain reads DGGITQSPKYLFRKEGQNVTLSCEQNLNHDAMYWYRQDPGQGLRLIYYSQIVNDFQKGDIAEGYSVSREKKESFPLTVTSAQKNPTAFYLCASSARGALNEKLFFGSGTQLSVL.

The chain combines TRBV30 with TRBJ1-4; D may be TRBD1 (5 bases). CDR3 length: 11 amino acids. Germline CDR1 and CDR2: GTSNPN and SVGIG (reference sequence). The V gene lost 2 bases and the J gene lost 10 bases, with 8 bases spanning the gap. This CDR3 is CAWSPGIKLFF. DNA of the CDR3: TGTGCCTGGAGTCCAGGGATAAAACTGTTTTTT. The full variable domain, with the rest looked up from reference TRBV30 and TRBJ1-4, is SQTIHQWPATLVQPVGSPLSLECTVEGTSNPNLYWYRQAAGRGLQLLFYSVGIGQISSEVPQNLSASRPQDRQFILSSKKLLLSDSGFYLCAWSPGIKLFFGSGTQLSVL.

This sequence joins TRBV3-1 (or the pseudogene TRBV3-2) and TRBJ1-2; 10 bases are a match to TRBD1. Germline trimming cut 3 bases from V and 10 bases from J; bases unmatched to any gene: 5. The CDR3 is 13 residues long. Germline lookup yields CDR1 LGHDT and CDR2 YNNKEL (reference sequence). The CDR3: CASSHSDRGSYTF. The CDR3 nucleotides read TGTGCCAGCAGCCACTCGGACAGGGGGTCCTACACCTTC.

The V call is TRBV7-9, the J call TRBJ1-3; D not resolved. This CDR3 spans 13 amino acids. The germline V gene has CDR1 SEHNR and CDR2 FQNEAQ (reference sequence). The germline V and J ends were trimmed by 5 bases and 4 bases, with 9 bases remaining between them. The CDR3 nucleotides read TGTGCCAGCAGCCCAGAAGTGGGAAACACCATATATTTT. Translating it yields CASSPEVGNTIYF.

This clone was counted a single time. V gene TRBV6-5 combines with J gene TRBJ2-2; tentative D call: TRBD1 (6 bases). Germline lookup yields CDR1 MNHEY and CDR2 SVGAGI. The CDR3 length is 14 residues. V lost 11 bases and J 5 bases, leaving 18 bases between the germline ends. The CDR3 region has the DNA TGTGCCGGGGGCCAGGTCTCCCGGACCGGGGAGCTGTTTTTT. Translation: CAGGQVSRTGELFF.

This chain connects TRBV13 to TRBJ2-7; 12 positions agree with TRBD2. CDR3 length equals 14 residues. V dropped 5 bases and J dropped 8; count of bases not matched to a gene: 7. CDR1 is PRHDT, CDR2 FYEKMQ, per germline (reference sequence). The CDR3 bases are TGTGCCAGCAGCGTACGGACTAGCGGGGATAAGCAGTACTTC. It encodes CASSVRTSGDKQYF.

This sequence joins TRBV28 and TRBJ1-4, with 9 bases lining up with TRBD1. The CDR3 is made up of 14 amino acids. With 6 bases clipped from V and 7 bases from J, the junction kept 6 bases outside the gene matches. The germline V gene encodes CDR1 MDHEN and CDR2 SYDVKM. The CDR3 loop is CASRFTGGGEKLFF. Here the CDR3 DNA reads TGTGCCAGCAGATTTACAGGGGGCGGTGAAAAACTGTTTTTT.

This chain uses TRBV7-9 with TRBJ1-5, with D perhaps TRBD1 (5 bases). Trimming pared 1 base from V and 0 bases from J, leaving 13 bases between. Germline loops: CDR1 SEHNR, CDR2 FQNEAQ (reference sequence). The CDR3 consists of 17 residues. CDR3 nucleotides: TGTGCCAGCAGCTTAGGACAGTACACCGATAGCAATCAGCCCCAGCATTTT. Residues: CASSLGQYTDSNQPQHF.

The chain has TRBV10-3 and TRBJ2-3, with 7 bases identical to TRBD2. The V gene end was trimmed by 3 bases and the J gene end by 0 bases; junction bases not matched to a gene: 6. This CDR3 has 16 residues. From germline, CDR1 is ENHRY and CDR2 SYGVKD. This CDR3 is CAISDRASGSTDTQYF. The CDR3 DNA reads TGTGCCATCAGTGATCGTGCTAGCGGTAGCACAGATACGCAGTATTTT.

This clone was detected only a few times. The rearrangement uses TRBV7-9 and TRBJ1-1; TRBD1 might be the D (5 bases). This CDR3 contains 16 residues. Germline V gives CDR1 SEHNR, CDR2 FQNEAQ (reference sequence). The germline V and J ends were trimmed by 4 bases and 0 bases, with 15 bases remaining between them. The CDR3 here is CASSSSDILMNTEAFF. The CDR3 nucleotides read TGTGCCAGCAGCTCATCGGACATCTTAATGAACACTGAAGCTTTCTTT.

This chain links TRBV21-1 with TRBJ2-1; the tabulated D call, TRBD1, remains unverified against the DNA. TRBV21-1 constitutes a pseudogene. The CDR3 is made up of 17 amino acids. CDR3: CASRGVRDRRHTRGPFF. The CDR3 region has the DNA TGTGCCAGCAGGGGGGTACGGGACAGGCGCCACACTAGGGGGCCGTTCTTC.